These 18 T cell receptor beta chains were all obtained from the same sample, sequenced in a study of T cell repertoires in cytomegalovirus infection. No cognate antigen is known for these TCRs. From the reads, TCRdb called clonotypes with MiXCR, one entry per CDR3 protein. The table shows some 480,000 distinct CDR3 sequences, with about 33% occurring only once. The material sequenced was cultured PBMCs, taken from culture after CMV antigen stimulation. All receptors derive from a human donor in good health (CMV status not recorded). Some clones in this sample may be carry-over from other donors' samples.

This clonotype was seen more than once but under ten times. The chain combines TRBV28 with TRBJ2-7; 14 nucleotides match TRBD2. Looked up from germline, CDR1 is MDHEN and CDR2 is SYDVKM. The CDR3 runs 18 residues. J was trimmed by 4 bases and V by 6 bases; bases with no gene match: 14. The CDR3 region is CASSIPGTSGSWVYEQYF. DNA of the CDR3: TGTGCCAGCAGCATACCCGGGACTAGCGGGAGTTGGGTGTACGAGCAGTACTTC.

CDR3 sequence reads: CASSLEGRRAFF. The CDR3 DNA is TGTGCCAGCAGCTTAGAGGGGCGGAGAGCTTTCTTT. The V call is TRBV11-3, the J call TRBJ1-1; maybe TRBD1 (5 bases). V lost 0 bases, J lost 10 bases, and 9 bases lay in between. Germline V gives CDR1 SGHNT, CDR2 YENEEA. The CDR3 runs 12 residues. The full variable domain, with the rest looked up from reference TRBV11-3 and TRBJ1-1, is EAGVVQSPRYKIIEKKQPVAFWCNPISGHNTLYWYLQNLGQGPELLIRYENEEAVDDSQLPKDRFSAERLKGVDSTLKIQPAELGDSAVYLCASSLEGRRAFFGQGTRLTVV.

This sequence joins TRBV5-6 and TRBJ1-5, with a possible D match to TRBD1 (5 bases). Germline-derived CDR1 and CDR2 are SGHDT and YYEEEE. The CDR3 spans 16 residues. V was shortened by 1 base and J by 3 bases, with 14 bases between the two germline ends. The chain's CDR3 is CASSLRVGVDNQPQHF. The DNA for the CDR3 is TGTGCCAGCAGCTTGCGGGTAGGGGTGGACAATCAGCCCCAGCATTTT.

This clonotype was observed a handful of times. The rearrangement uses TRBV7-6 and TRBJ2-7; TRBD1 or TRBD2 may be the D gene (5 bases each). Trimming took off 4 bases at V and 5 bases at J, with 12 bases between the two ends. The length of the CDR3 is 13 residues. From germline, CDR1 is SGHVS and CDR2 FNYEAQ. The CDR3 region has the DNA TGTGCCAGCAGCTCCCGGGACCCTAACGAGCAGTACTTC. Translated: CASSSRDPNEQYF.

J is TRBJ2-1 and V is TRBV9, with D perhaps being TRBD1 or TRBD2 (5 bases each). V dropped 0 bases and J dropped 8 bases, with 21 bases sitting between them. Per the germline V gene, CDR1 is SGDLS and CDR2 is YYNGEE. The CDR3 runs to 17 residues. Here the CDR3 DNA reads TGTGCCAGCAGCGTAGAGTGGGGGACCAACCGCCCCGATGAGCAGTTCTTC. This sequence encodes CASSVEWGTNRPDEQFF.

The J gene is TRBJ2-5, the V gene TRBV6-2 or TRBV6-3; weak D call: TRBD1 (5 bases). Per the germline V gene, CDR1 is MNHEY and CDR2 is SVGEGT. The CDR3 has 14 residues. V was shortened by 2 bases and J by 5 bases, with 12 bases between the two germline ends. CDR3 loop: CASSYARVGETQYF. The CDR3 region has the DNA TGTGCCAGCAGTTACGCCAGGGTTGGGGAGACCCAGTACTTC.

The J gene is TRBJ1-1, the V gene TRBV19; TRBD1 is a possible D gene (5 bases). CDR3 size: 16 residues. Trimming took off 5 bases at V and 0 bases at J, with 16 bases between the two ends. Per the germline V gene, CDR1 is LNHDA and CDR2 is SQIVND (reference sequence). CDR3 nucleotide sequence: TGTGCCAGTAGTTTCCGACCGGGACGGATGAACACTGAAGCTTTCTTT. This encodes CASSFRPGRMNTEAFF.

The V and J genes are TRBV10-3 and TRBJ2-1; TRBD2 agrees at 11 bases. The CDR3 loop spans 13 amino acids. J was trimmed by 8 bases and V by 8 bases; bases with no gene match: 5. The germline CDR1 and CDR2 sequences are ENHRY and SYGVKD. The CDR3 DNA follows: TGTGCCATCGGTAGCGGGAGGGGATATGAGCAGTTCTTC. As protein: CAIGSGRGYEQFF.

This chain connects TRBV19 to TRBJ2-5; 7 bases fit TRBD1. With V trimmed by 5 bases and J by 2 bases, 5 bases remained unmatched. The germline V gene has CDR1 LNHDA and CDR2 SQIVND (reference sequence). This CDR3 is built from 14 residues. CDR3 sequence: CASSFTTGQETQYF. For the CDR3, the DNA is TGTGCCAGTAGTTTCACGACAGGGCAAGAGACCCAGTACTTC.

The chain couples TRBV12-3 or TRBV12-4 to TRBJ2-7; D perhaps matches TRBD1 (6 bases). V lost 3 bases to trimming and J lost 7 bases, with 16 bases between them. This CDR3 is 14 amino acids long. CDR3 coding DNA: TGTGCCAGCAGTTTTTTGGGGGCCCGAGGGGAGCAGTACGTC. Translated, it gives CASSFLGARGEQYV.

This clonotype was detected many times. The DNA for the CDR3 is TGTGCCAGCAGCCCTGTTAGCGGGGGTTCCTACAATGAGCAGTTCTTC. This sequence encodes CASSPVSGGSYNEQFF. This rearrangement joins TRBV7-8 to TRBJ2-1; 9 nucleotides agree with TRBD2. Germline CDR1 SGHVS, CDR2 FQNEAQ. The V segment lost 5 bases and the J segment 1 base; nucleotides outside the gene matches: 6. This CDR3 is built from 16 residues.

The CDR3 reads CASSRGGDGYGYTF. The CDR3 DNA follows: TGTGCCAGCAGTCGAGGGGGCGACGGCTATGGCTACACCTTC. J is TRBJ1-2 and V is TRBV28, with TRBD1 matching 7 bases. The germline gives CDR1 MDHEN, CDR2 SYDVKM. CDR3 length equals 14 residues. The junction had 7 bases not matched to a gene; V was cut back by 5 bases and J by 4 bases.

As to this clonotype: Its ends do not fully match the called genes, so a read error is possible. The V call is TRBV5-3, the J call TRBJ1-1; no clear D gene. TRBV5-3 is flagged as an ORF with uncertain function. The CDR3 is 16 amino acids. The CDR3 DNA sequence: TGTGCCAGCAGCTTGGGGTCCCTGGGTCTGAACACTGAAGCTTTCTTT. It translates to CASSLGSLGLNTEAFF.

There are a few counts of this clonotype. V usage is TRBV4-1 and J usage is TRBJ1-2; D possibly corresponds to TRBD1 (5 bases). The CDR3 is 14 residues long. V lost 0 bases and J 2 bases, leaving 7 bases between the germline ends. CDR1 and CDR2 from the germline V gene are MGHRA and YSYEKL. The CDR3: CASSQDWGNYGYTF. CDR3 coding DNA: TGCGCCAGCAGCCAAGATTGGGGGAACTATGGCTACACCTTC.

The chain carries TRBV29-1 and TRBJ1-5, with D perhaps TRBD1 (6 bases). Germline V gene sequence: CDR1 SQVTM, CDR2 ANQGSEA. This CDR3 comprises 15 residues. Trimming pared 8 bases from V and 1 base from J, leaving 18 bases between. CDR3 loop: CSIRRGTASNQPQHF. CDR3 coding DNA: TGCAGCATACGAAGGGGGACGGCGAGCAATCAGCCCCAGCATTTT.

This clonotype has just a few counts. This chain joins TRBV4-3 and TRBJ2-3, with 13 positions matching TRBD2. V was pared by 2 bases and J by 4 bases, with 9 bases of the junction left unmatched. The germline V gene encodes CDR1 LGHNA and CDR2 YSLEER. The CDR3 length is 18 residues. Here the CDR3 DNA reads TGCGCCAGCAGCCAAAGCTCCCGTACTAGCGGGAGGGCAGATACGCAGTATTTT. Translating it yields CASSQSSRTSGRADTQYF.

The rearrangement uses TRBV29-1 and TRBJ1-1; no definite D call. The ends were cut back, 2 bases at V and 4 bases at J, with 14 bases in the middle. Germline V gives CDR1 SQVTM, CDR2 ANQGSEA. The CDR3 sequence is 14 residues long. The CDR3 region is CSVESRIKGTEAFF. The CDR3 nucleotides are TGCAGCGTTGAATCGAGGATCAAGGGCACTGAAGCTTTCTTT.

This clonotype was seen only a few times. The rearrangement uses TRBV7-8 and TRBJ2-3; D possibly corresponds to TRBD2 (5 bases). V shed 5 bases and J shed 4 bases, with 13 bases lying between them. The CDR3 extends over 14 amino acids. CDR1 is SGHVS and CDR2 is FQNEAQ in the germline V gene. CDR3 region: CASSTTPRADTQYF. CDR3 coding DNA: TGTGCCAGCAGCACGACCCCGCGGGCAGATACGCAGTATTTT.